This TCR beta chain was documented in a study of cytomegalovirus exposure and HLA in healthy donors. Study-wide points: In terms of immune exposure information, only CMV serostatus was available. Within the data, a cluster of highly shared sequence variants was likely a sequencing artifact. Most TCR beta V segments were productive about 87% or about 30% of the time in an earlier analysis. Some V segments, including TRBV6-2 and TRBV6-3, were excluded as indistinguishable.

Germline CDR1 MDHEN, CDR2 SYDVKM. The V end was cut by 3 bases, the J end by 3 bases, with 9 bases between. The length of the CDR3 is 13 residues. PCR was performed using 60 Vbeta and 13 Jbeta primers. Sequenced by immunoSEQ multiplex PCR; TCRdb stores in-frame clones only, minus some. The sample totals 220,000 or so clones; its top ten clones hold more than 0.95%. A note on this clone: The antigen remains undetermined.

The sequencing input was PBMCs. This clonotype was obtained from a girl between 2 and 10 years old in good health and CMV-seropositive. The chain employs TRBV28 and TRBJ2-7, with D unresolved. CDR3 sequence reads: CASSFPLYYEQYF. The CDR3 DNA reads as TGTGCCAGCAGTTTCCCCCTCTACTACGAGCAGTACTTC. Drawing the rest from reference TRBV28 and TRBJ2-7, the complete variable domain is DVKVTQSSRYLVKRTGEKVFLECVQDMDHENMFWYRQDPGLGLRLIYFSYDVKMKEKGDIPEGYSVSREKKERFSLILESASTNQTSMYLCASSFPLYYEQYFGPGTRLTVT.